This T cell receptor (beta chain) was profiled in a study of CD8 T cells in ankylosing spondylitis. Generation of TCR beta libraries employed quantitative 5'-RACE incorporating molecular barcodes. TCRdb independently ran MiXCR on the 5' RACE reads; one entry per CDR3 protein. In the table there are 150,000 to 250,000 distinct CDR3 sequences, 10% to 15% of which are singletons. The CDR3 length is 13 residues. V lost 4 bases and J 4 bases, leaving 10 bases between the germline ends. Germline V gives CDR1 SEHNR, CDR2 FQNEAQ (reference sequence). The clonotype comes from a male donor with ankylosing spondylitis or in good health (not recorded which). The sample taken for sequencing was blood, either unsorted or a sorted T cell fraction (not recorded which). The V and J genes are TRBV7-9 and TRBJ1-2; D gene unclear. The CDR3 is CASSYEDGYGYTF. The DNA of the CDR3 is TGTGCCAGCAGCTACGAGGACGGCTATGGCTACACCTTC.